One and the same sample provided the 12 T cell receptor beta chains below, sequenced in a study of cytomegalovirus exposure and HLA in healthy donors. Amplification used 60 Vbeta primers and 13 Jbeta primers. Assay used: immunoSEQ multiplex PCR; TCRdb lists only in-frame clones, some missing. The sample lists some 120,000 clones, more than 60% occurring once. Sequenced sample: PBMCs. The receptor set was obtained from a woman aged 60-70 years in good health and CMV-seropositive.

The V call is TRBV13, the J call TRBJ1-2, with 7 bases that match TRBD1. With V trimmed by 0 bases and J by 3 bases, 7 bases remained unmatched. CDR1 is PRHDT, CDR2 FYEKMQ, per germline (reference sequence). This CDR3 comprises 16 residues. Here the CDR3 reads CASSLGGRGSDYGYTF. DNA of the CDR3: TGTGCCAGCAGCTTAGGAGGCAGGGGGTCGGACTATGGCTACACCTTC.

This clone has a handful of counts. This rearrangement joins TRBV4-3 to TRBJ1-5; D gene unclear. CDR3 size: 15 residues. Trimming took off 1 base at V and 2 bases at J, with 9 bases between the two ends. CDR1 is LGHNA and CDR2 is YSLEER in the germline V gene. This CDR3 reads CASSQAVQGNQPQHF. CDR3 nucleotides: TGCGCCAGCAGCCAAGCTGTGCAGGGCAATCAGCCCCAGCATTTT.

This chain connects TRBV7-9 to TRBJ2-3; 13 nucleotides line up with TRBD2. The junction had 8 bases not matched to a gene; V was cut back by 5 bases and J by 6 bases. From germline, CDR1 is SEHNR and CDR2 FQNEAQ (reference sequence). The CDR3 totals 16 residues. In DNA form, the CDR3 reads TGTGCCAGCAGCCCAGGACTAGCGGGAGTCTTCGATACGCAGTATTTT. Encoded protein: CASSPGLAGVFDTQYF.

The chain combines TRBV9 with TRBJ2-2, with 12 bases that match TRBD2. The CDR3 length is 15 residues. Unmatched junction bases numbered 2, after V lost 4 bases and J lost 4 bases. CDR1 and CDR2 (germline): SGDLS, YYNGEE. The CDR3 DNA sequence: TGTGCCAGCAGCCCACTAGCGGGGGGCACCGGGGAGCTGTTTTTT. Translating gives CASSPLAGGTGELFF.

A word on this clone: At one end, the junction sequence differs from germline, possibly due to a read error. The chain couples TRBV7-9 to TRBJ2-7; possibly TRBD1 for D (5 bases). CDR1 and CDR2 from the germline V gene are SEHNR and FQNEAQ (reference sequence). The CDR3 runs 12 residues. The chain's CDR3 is CSSSFPGYEQYF. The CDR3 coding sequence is TGTTCCAGCAGCTTCCCAGGGTACGAGCAGTACTTC.

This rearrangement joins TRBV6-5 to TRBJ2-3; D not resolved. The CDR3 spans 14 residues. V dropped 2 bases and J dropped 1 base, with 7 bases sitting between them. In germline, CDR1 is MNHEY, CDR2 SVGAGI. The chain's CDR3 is CASSYGSGTDTQYF. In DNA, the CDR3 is TGTGCCAGCAGTTACGGTTCAGGCACAGATACGCAGTATTTT.

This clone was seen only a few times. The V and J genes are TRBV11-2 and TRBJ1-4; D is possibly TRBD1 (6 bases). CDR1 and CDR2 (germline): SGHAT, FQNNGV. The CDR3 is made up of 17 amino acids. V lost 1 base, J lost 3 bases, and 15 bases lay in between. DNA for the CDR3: TGTGCCAGCAGCTTAGTTGGGACACCTCGTTCTAATGAAAAACTGTTTTTT. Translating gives CASSLVGTPRSNEKLFF.

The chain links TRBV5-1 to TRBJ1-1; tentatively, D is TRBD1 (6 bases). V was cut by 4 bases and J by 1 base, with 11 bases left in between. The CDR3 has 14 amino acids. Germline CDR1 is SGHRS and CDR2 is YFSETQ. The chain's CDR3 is CASSMDSTNTEAFF. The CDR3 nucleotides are TGCGCCAGCAGCATGGACAGTACGAACACTGAAGCTTTCTTT.

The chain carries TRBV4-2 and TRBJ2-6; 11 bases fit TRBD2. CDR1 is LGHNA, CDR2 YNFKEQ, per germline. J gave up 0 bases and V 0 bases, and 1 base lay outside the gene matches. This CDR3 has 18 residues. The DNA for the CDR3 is TGTGCCAGCAGCCAAGACGGACTAGCGGGCTCTGGGGCCAACGTCCTGACTTTC. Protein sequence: CASSQDGLAGSGANVLTF.

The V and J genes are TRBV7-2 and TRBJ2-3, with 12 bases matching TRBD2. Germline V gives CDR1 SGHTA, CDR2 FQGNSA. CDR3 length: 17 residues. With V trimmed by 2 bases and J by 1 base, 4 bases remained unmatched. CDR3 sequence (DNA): TGTGCCAGCAGCTTAAAGAGACTAGCGGGGGGCACAGATACGCAGTATTTT. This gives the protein CASSLKRLAGGTDTQYF.

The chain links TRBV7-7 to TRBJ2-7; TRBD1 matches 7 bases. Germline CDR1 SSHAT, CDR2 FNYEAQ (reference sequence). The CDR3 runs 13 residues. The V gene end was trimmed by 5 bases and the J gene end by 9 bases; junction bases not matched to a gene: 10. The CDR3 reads CASSQDRAGGQYF. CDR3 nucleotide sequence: TGTGCCAGCAGCCAAGACAGGGCCGGAGGGCAGTACTTC.

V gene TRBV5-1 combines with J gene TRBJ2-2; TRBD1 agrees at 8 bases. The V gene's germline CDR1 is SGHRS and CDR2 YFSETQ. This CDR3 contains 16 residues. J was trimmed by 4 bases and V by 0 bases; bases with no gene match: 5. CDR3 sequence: CASSLEAGGVTGELFF. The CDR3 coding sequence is TGCGCCAGCAGCTTGGAGGCAGGGGGCGTCACCGGGGAGCTGTTTTTT.